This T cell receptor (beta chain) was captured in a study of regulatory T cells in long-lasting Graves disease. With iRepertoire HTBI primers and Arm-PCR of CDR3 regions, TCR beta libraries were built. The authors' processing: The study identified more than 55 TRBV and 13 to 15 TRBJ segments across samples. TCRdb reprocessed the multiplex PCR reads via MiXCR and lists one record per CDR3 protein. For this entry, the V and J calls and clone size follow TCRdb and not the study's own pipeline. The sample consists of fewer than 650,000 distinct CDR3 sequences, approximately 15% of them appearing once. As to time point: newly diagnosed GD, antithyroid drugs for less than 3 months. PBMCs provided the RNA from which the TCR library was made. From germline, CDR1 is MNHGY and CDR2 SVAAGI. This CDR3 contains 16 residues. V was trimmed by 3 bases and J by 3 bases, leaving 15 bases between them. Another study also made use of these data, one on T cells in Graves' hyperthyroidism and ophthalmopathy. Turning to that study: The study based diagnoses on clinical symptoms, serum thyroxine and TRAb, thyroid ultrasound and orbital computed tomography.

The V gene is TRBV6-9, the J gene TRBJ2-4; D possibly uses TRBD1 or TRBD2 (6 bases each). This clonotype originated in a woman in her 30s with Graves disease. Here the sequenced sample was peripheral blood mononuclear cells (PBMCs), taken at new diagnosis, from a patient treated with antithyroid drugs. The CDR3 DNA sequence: TGTGCCAGCAGTTACGGGGGCAATACCGTCAAAAACATTCAGTACTTC. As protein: CASSYGGNTVKNIQYF.